This T cell receptor beta chain was captured in a study of T cells after yellow fever vaccination. On the study more broadly: The fractions with low cell numbers were processed using SMART-Seq v4 Ultra Low Input. Study-level points and caveats: Post-booster repertoires contained most primary-vaccination clones again (about 95% CD4, about 90% CD8).

Notes on this clonotype: Its antigen is unidentified. A much larger clonotype is one base distant, so this may be a read error.

The study made its TCR cDNA through 5'RACE template switching. That step introduced a universal primer site along with UMIs. MiXCR, applied by TCRdb to the 5' RACE reads, yields one record per CDR3 protein. The sample lists roughly 120,000 distinct CDR3 sequences, 7.5% to 9.5% occurring once. This CDR3 comprises 12 residues. Germline CDR1 reads LGHDT; CDR2 reads YNNKEL (reference sequence). The germline V and J ends were trimmed by 4 bases and 5 bases, with 8 bases remaining between them. The chain combines TRBV3-1 with TRBJ1-1; no clear D gene. Specimen: CD8+ T cells sorted from PBMCs, collected 45 days after the yellow fever booster vaccination. This sequence originates from a man aged 25 to 45 who received the YFV17D yellow fever vaccine. The CDR3 DNA sequence: TGTGCCAGCAGCCCCCTCAGGACTGAAGCTTTCTTT. Translated: CASSPLRTEAFF.